The 5 T cell receptor beta chains below come from one sample, sequenced in a study of T cells in women clearing cervical HPV infection. Data came from immunoSEQ multiplex PCR; TCRdb stores just in-frame clones and leaves some out. The repertoire table contains 25,000 to 35,000 clones. Sequenced input: blood buffy coat. The receptor set was obtained from a woman aged 18 to 75 with a cervical HPV16 infection that either progressed to CIN3+ or cleared (not recorded which).

The covered CDR3 bases are TGTGCCAGCTCACCGGATCTTTGGACAGGAGGAGACCTCTGGGGC. Translation: CASSPDLWTGGDLWG. The CDR3 reads in full as CASSPDLWTGGDLWGYTF. The V and J genes are TRBV18 and TRBJ1-2, with TRBD1 matching over 7 bases. The read is 3 residues too short to cover the CDR3 end, so that end is filled in from the germline J gene. CDR3 size: 18 residues. Germline V gives CDR1 KGHSH, CDR2 LQKENI.

CDR3 DNA (partial): TGCGCCAGCAGCTTGGGAGGACTAGCGGATACCTACGAG. Translated, it gives CASSLGGLADTYE. The entire CDR3 protein is CASSLGGLADTYEQYF. The J gene is TRBJ2-7, the V gene TRBV5-1; the match to TRBD2 covers 10 bases. The read is 3 residues too short to cover the CDR3 end, so that end is filled in from the germline J gene. The CDR3 runs to 16 residues. The junction had 5 bases not matched to a gene; V was cut back by 0 bases and J by 2 bases. Germline loops: CDR1 SGHRS, CDR2 YFSETQ.

Regarding this clone: The read falls 3 residues short of the CDR3 end, and the missing part is taken from the germline J gene. This chain links TRBV28 with TRBJ2-7; 8 bases map to TRBD1. In germline, CDR1 is MDHEN, CDR2 SYDVKM. This CDR3 contains 16 residues. V lost 0 bases, J lost 3 bases, and 7 bases stayed unmatched. CDR3 residues: CASSLCWAGGCYEQYF. The CDR3 DNA, read in part, is TGTGCCAGCAGTTTATGTTGGGCAGGGGGCTGCTACGAG.

In regard to this clone: Read data end 3 residues before the CDR3 end; the end is taken from the germline J gene. The J gene is TRBJ1-2, the V gene TRBV7-9; no clear D gene. CDR1 and CDR2 (germline): SEHNR, FQNEAQ (reference sequence). This CDR3 has 13 residues. CDR3 amino acids: CASSLGALADYTF. The CDR3 DNA, read in part, is TGTGCCAGCAGCTTAGGAGCCCTCGCCGAC.

In the case of this clone: The CDR3 goes on 3 residues after the read ends, and that part is filled in from the germline J gene. The rearrangement links TRBV7-6 to TRBJ2-2; the D gene is possibly TRBD1 (6 bases). The germline V gene has CDR1 SGHVS and CDR2 FNYEAQ. V was trimmed by 5 bases and J by 0 bases, leaving 10 bases between them. The CDR3 length is 15 residues. Partial CDR3 DNA: TGTGCCAGCAGCGACACAGGGACGAACACCGGGGAG. Its translation: CASSDTGTNTGE. The full-length CDR3 reads as CASSDTGTNTGELFF.